This is a list of T cell receptor beta chains from one sample in a study of OX40 agonist ivuxolimab in advanced cancers. TCRdb's copy holds only in-frame clones and misses some; the assay was immunoSEQ multiplex PCR. Here the sample spans about 100,000 clones, 80% to 95% being singletons. The sample here was CD4+ or CD8+ T cells sorted from blood, taken in a trial of the OX40 agonist ivuxolimab. Receptors were obtained from an adult with an advanced solid tumor such as melanoma, head and neck, liver or kidney cancer. Both conserved end residues are trimmed from each CDR3.

V gene,CDR3 protein
TRBV7-2,ASSLVQIFYEQY
TRBV2,ASTARNYGYT
TRBV4-1,ASSQDPGRVTEAF
TRBV4-1,ASSLVASGSETDTQY
TRBV9,ASSPSVGSYNEQF
TRBV6-5,ASSQGSDYGYT
TRBV5-1,ASSTGLAGARFSYEQY
TRBV6-5,ASSPQQGGNEKLF
TRBV19,ASRTGSNQPQH
TRBV5-4,ASSSAGISSYEQY
TRBV29-1,SVEATRGYGYT
TRBV7-3,ASSLSRRSEQF
TRBV19,ASSIGQARDEQY
TRBV5-4,ASSPHIYTGELF
TRBV5-1,ASSLDTGAGELF
TRBV14,ASSQDGVRGTRGYT
TRBV18,ASSPQPILAGSSYNEQF
TRBV15,ATSLQAGKAGNTIY
TRBV6-1,ASSVSRRERYNEQF
TRBV30,AWSRRRGASDTQY
TRBV7-7,ASSAGLAGSNEQF
TRBV9,ASSVATNPNEKLF
TRBV28,ASSWDDGYT
TRBV5-5,ASSLAPLNGGNTIY
TRBV19,ASSMRGGTEAF
TRBV6-1,ASTPAYLSYEQY
TRBV30,AWSVSQFRGYEQY
TRBV5-1,ASSRASAGGGSWQETQY
TRBV2,ASSDPAVGAGTQY
TRBV7-6,ASSLAWTGGYNEQF
TRBV4-3,ASSQDFRGHQPQH
TRBV5-4,ASSLDPSGGNTDTQY
TRBV28,ASSLWHVSQPQH
TRBV7-6,ASSLFEGQETQY
TRBV9,ASSRTSGNNEQF
TRBV7-9,ASSLEGTRSEQY
TRBV5-1,ASSWSGSDSYNEQF
TRBV7-3,ASSSTPGGEGTQY
TRBV6-6,ASSSRDRDAGELF
TRBV7-6,ASSLGQGHNEQF
TRBV11-1,ASSLPKTSGRVPYEQY
TRBV11-1,ASSRGRSGGYT
TRBV19,ASPDSFGNTIY
TRBV19,ASSKIQGNDSPLH
TRBV5-4,ASSSLAGTNTGELF
TRBV2,ASSEPGDSSGNTIY